The text below deals with one TCR beta chain. What it binds is not known. This entry is derived from a study of cytomegalovirus exposure and HLA in healthy donors. Study-wide findings and caveats: Presence/absence analysis assumed near-uniform sequencing depth across donors. Trimming of TCR beta V- and J-genes showed a link, identified in a later analysis, to a missense DCLRE1C variant.

Between the trimmed V and J ends, which lost 5 bases and 2 bases, there was a span of 15 bases. CDR1 is KGHSH, CDR2 LQKENI, per germline. The CDR3 has 15 residues. The PCR contained 60 Vbeta and 13 Jbeta primers. The repertoire was sequenced with immunoSEQ multiplex PCR; TCRdb's copy has only in-frame clones and lacks some. The repertoire holds approximately 120,000 clones, with around three quarters as singletons. The sample taken for sequencing was PBMCs. This receptor was taken from a man younger than 40 in good health and CMV-seronegative. V gene TRBV18 combines with J gene TRBJ1-1; a possible D gene is TRBD1 (6 bases). The CDR3 loop is CASSLTGTPNTEAFF. CDR3 nucleotides: TGTGCCAGCTCATTAACCGGGACACCTAACACTGAAGCTTTCTTT.